A single sample gave rise to the 13 T cell receptor beta chains below, sequenced in a study of blood T cell repertoires in COVID-19 (dated by TCRdb to about 2020). Receptor amplification or capture employed the immunoSEQ multiplex PCR assay. TCRdb provides this immuneACCESS table in a form limited to in-frame rearrangements. Some clones are lacking; in checked studies, under half of them reflect an unresolved V gene, and why the rest are absent is not known. The sample has about 400,000 clones on record, nearly 90% of them singletons. The ten largest clones add up to around 1.8% of the sample. Material: PBMCs or T cells enriched from blood (not recorded which). The source of these receptors is a woman in her late teens or twenties with acute COVID-19.

The rearrangement joins TRBV30 to TRBJ2-7; unclear D gene. CDR1 and CDR2 from the germline V gene are GTSNPN and SVGIG (reference sequence). The CDR3 extends over 11 amino acids. Between the trimmed V and J ends, which lost 2 bases and 6 bases, there was a span of 8 bases. Here the CDR3 DNA reads TGTGCCTGGAGTACTGGGCCCGAGCAGTACTTC. This sequence encodes CAWSTGPEQYF. Full variable domain (rest looked up from reference TRBV30 and TRBJ2-7): SQTIHQWPATLVQPVGSPLSLECTVEGTSNPNLYWYRQAAGRGLQLLFYSVGIGQISSEVPQNLSASRPQDRQFILSSKKLLLSDSGFYLCAWSTGPEQYFGPGTRLTVT.

V is TRBV7-2 and J is TRBJ2-2; maybe TRBD2 (5 bases). Germline values: CDR1 SGHTA, CDR2 FQGNSA. With 7 bases removed from V and 1 base from J, the gap between germline ends came to 10 bases. This CDR3 spans 14 amino acids. The CDR3 reads CASNRLMNTGELFF. The CDR3 region has the DNA TGTGCCAGCAACCGACTAATGAACACCGGGGAGCTGTTTTTT.

This clone has a single count. The chain carries TRBV6-5 and TRBJ1-2; tentatively, D is TRBD1 (5 bases). The germline CDR1 and CDR2 sequences are MNHEY and SVGAGI. The CDR3 runs 14 residues. V dropped 0 bases and J dropped 4 bases, with 9 bases sitting between them. CDR3 nucleotides: TGTGCCAGCAGTTACTCGAGCGGGACCTATGGCTACACCTTC. Residues: CASSYSSGTYGYTF.

V usage is TRBV6-6 and J usage is TRBJ2-2; 13 bases match TRBD2. Germline values: CDR1 MNHNY, CDR2 SVGAGI (reference sequence). J was trimmed by 5 bases and V by 2 bases; bases with no gene match: 2. The CDR3 covers 16 residues. CDR3 bases: TGTGCCAGCAGTTACGAGGGACTAGCGGGAACCGGGGAGCTGTTTTTT. This encodes CASSYEGLAGTGELFF.

This CDR3 is CASSRRDRNNEQFF. As DNA, the CDR3 is TGTGCCAGCAGCCGCCGGGACAGGAACAATGAGCAGTTCTTC. The genes are TRBV3-1 (or the pseudogene TRBV3-2) and TRBJ2-1; 8 nucleotides align to TRBD1. The CDR3 spans 14 residues. In germline, CDR1 is LGHDT, CDR2 YNNKEL (reference sequence). The V and J ends lost 4 bases and 5 bases, in that order; junction bases with no gene match: 4.

This clone was counted a single time. The genes are TRBV6-5 and TRBJ2-3, with TRBD2 identical over 14 bases. Trimming removed 2 bases from V and 3 bases from J; junction bases left unmatched: 1. The CDR3 contains 16 residues. The germline V gene encodes CDR1 MNHEY and CDR2 SVGAGI. The CDR3 sequence: CASSYGTSGGTDTQYF. The CDR3 DNA follows: TGTGCCAGCAGTTACGGGACTAGCGGGGGAACAGATACGCAGTATTTT.

The chain links TRBV2 to TRBJ1-1; TRBD1 agrees at 7 bases. This CDR3 spans 13 amino acids. The V gene's germline CDR1 is SNHLY and CDR2 FYNNEI. V shed 6 bases and J 1 base; nucleotides not matched to a gene: 2. The chain's CDR3 is CASRPGGNTEAFF. CDR3 DNA sequence: TGTGCCAGCAGGCCAGGGGGGAACACTGAAGCTTTCTTT.

The chain couples TRBV11-2 to TRBJ2-3; D not certain. The ends were cut back, 1 base at V and 2 bases at J, with 7 bases in the middle. Germline loops: CDR1 SGHAT, CDR2 FQNNGV. The length of the CDR3 is 14 residues. The CDR3 DNA reads as TGTGCCAGCAGCTTAGTTGCGGCCACAGATACGCAGTATTTT. Translating gives CASSLVAATDTQYF. Together with reference TRBV11-2 and TRBJ2-3, the CDR3 gives the full variable domain: EAGVAQSPRYKIIEKRQSVAFWCNPISGHATLYWYQQILGQGPKLLIQFQNNGVVDDSQLPKDRFSAERLKGVDSTLKIQPAKLEDSAVYLCASSLVAATDTQYFGPGTRLTVL.

This clone was recorded only once. The chain is built from TRBV29-1 and TRBJ2-7; maybe TRBD1 (5 bases). The length of the CDR3 is 12 residues. Between the trimmed V and J ends, which lost 6 bases and 1 base, there was a span of 10 bases. CDR1 SQVTM and CDR2 ANQGSEA come from the germline V gene. The CDR3 protein is CSVRQPSYEQYF. The CDR3 region has the DNA TGCAGCGTCAGACAGCCTTCCTACGAGCAGTACTTC.

This clone was picked up one time. V and J are TRBV28 and TRBJ2-7; D unclear. Trimming left V 4 bases short and J 3 bases short, with 16 bases between. This CDR3 spans 15 amino acids. The germline CDR1 and CDR2 sequences are MDHEN and SYDVKM. In DNA form, the CDR3 reads TGTGCCAGCAGTTACGAAGACACAAGAAACTACGAGCAGTACTTC. This sequence encodes CASSYEDTRNYEQYF.

The chain employs TRBV5-5 and TRBJ1-3; 7 bases are a match to TRBD1. The germline CDR1 and CDR2 sequences are SGHKS and YYEKEE (reference sequence). With 4 bases clipped from V and 0 bases from J, the junction kept 10 bases outside the gene matches. The CDR3 runs 17 residues. CDR3 in DNA: TGTGCCAGCAGCCAGCGTGGACAGGTCGACTCTGGAAACACCATATATTTT. This gives the protein CASSQRGQVDSGNTIYF.

The chain has TRBV9 and TRBJ2-5; TRBD2 agrees at 8 bases. The CDR3 runs to 14 residues. Trimming took 2 bases from V and 4 from J; bases not matched to a gene: 4. Germline-derived CDR1 and CDR2 are SGDLS and YYNGEE. CDR3 amino acids: CASSVGSGGETQYF. As DNA, the CDR3 is TGTGCCAGCAGCGTTGGCAGCGGGGGAGAGACCCAGTACTTC. Variable domain in full (rest from reference TRBV9 and TRBJ2-5): DSGVTQTPKHLITATGQRVTLRCSPRSGDLSVYWYQQSLDQGLQFLIQYYNGEERAKGNILERFSAQQFPDLHSELNLSSLELGDSALYFCASSVGSGGETQYFGPGTRLLVL.

The DNA for the CDR3 is TGTGCCAGCAGTGGGCAGGGGTCTAGCGGGCAACGCGAGCAGTTCTTC. Protein: CASSGQGSSGQREQFF. J is TRBJ2-1 and V is TRBV6-1; 8 bases are a match to TRBD2. The CDR3 spans 16 residues. CDR1 is MNHNS and CDR2 is SASEGT in the germline V gene. V trimming: 4 bases; J trimming: 10 bases; junction bases outside the gene matches: 15.